This record covers a single T cell receptor (beta chain). At the DNA level, this CDR3 is encoded by other sequences in the same sample as well. With 1 base removed from V and 2 bases from J, the gap between germline ends came to 12 bases. Germline V gene sequence: CDR1 LGHNA, CDR2 YNFKEQ. This CDR3 has 16 amino acids. The data derive from a study of cytomegalovirus exposure and HLA in healthy donors. Study-wide context: Within the Caucasian-associated ancestry cluster were roughly 81% of the approximately 400 genotyped donors.

60 Vbeta and 13 Jbeta primers were used in PCR. Profiled with immunoSEQ multiplex PCR; TCRdb holds only in-frame clones, not every one. The repertoire holds around 150,000 clones, roughly 76% seen once, with around 14% in the top ten. Though probably carrying unrecorded immune exposures, donors were nominally healthy at sampling. This rearrangement joins TRBV4-2 to TRBJ1-3, with no clear D. Specimen: PBMCs. This receptor was identified in a woman in her forties or fifties in good health and CMV-seronegative. The chain's CDR3 is CASSQAGYGPGNTIYF. CDR3 sequence (DNA): TGTGCCAGCAGCCAAGCGGGGTATGGTCCTGGAAACACCATATATTTT.